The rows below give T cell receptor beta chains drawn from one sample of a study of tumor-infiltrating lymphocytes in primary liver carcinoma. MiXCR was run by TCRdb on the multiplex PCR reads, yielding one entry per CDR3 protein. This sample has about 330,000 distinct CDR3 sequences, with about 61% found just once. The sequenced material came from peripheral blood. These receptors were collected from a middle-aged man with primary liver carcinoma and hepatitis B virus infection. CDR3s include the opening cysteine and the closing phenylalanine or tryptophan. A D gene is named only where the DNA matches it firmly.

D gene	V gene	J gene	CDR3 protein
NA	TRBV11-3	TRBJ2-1	CASSLGGASYNEQFF
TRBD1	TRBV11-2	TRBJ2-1	CTSSLVPGQGAGEQFF
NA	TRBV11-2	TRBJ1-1	CASSRVPFGVNTEAFF
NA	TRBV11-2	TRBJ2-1	CATSLAVRDEQFF
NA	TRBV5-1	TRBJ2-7	CASSLVATEQYF
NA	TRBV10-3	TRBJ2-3	CAISESGVTDTQYF
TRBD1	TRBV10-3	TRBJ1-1	CAISRQGPGSTEAFF
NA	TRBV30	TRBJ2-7	CAWRASGRSYEQYF
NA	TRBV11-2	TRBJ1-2	CASLGGREEYGYTF
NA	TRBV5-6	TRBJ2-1	CASGLGRVNEQFF
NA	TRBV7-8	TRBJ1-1	CASSLAVEDTEAFF
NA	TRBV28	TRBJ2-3	CASTGETDTLYF
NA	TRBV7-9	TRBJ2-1	CASSRWTDPYNEQFF
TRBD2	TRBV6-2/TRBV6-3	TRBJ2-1	CASSYPLAGVYNEQFF
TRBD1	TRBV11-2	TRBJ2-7	CASSLQRDRDPYEQYF
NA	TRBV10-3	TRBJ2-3	CATVRGDGDTQYF
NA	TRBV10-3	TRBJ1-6	CAISDGGDSPLHF
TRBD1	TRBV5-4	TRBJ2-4	CASSSGQAKNIQYF
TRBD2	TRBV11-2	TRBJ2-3	CASSFLAAGNTQYF
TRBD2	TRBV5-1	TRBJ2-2	CASSFSTSGVSGELFF
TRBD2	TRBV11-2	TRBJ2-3	CASSLVFSGASDTQYF
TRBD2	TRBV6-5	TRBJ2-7	CASSRTGTRAYEQYF
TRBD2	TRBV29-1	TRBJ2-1	CSVPGRRSYNEQFF
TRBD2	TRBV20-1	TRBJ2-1	CSAGGLAGRSGYNEQFF
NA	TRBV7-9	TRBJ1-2	CASSIGPSGYTF
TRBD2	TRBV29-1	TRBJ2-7	CSVEETLAGGPHF
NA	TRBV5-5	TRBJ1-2	CASSFFQGHFGNYGYTF
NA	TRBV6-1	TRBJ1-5	CASAREGSQPQHF
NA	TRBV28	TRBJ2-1	CASSEIKGPDNEQFF
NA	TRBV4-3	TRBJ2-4	CASSQDGLAKDIQYF
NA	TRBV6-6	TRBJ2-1	CASSPLSRDNEQFF
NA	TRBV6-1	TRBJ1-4	CVSSWTEDNEKLFF
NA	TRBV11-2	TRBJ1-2	CPSGGVRDLYGYTF
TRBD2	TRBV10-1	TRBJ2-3	CASSDPAGGRPDTQYF
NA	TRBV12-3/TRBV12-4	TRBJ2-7	CASSPRPSYEHYF
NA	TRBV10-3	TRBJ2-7	CAISVSGELCEQYF
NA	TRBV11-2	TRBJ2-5	CTSSRGQGFQETQYF
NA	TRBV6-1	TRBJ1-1	CASSRQEQNTEPFF
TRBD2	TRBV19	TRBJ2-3	CASSERRGAGGTDTQYF
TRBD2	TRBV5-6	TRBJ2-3	CASSLLAGGLRGDTQYF
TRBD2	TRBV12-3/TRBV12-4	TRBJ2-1	CASRLLSGSMNEQFF
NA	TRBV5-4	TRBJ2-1	CASSLGGHVYNEQFF
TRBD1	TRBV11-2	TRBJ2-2	CQQIKRQGCRELFF
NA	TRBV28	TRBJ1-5	CASSSTQPQHF
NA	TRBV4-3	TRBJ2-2	CASNQDSGRAGELFF
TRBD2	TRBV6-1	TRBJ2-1	CASSEKILAGVDRNEQFF
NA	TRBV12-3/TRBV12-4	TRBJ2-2	CASRTRRGLNTGELFF
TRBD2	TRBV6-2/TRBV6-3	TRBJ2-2	CASSDPAPSGSTGELLF
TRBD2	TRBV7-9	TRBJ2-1	CAGSYSGGTYNEQFF
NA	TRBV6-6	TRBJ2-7	CASSRRMAAETERYF
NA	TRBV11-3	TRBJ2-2	CASSVMHGRELFF
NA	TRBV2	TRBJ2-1	CASRDLIIRNEQFF
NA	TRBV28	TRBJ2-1	CASSSLGGVNEQFF
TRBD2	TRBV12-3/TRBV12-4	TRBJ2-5	CASRAARLADTYQETQYF
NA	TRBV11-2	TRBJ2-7	CASSLSQNSCEEYF